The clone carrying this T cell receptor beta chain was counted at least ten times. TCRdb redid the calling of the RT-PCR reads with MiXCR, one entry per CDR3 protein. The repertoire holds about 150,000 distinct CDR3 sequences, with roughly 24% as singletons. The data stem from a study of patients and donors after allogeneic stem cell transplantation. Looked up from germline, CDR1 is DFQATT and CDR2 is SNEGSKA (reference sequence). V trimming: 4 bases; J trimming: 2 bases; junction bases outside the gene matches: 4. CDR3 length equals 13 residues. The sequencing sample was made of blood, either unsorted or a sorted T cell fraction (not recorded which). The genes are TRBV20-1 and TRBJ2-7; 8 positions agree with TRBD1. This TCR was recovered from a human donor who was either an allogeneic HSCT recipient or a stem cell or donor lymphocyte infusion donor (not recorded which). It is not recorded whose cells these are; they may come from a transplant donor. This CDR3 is CSATPGQAYEQYF. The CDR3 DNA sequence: TGCAGTGCTACCCCGGGACAGGCCTACGAGCAGTACTTC.